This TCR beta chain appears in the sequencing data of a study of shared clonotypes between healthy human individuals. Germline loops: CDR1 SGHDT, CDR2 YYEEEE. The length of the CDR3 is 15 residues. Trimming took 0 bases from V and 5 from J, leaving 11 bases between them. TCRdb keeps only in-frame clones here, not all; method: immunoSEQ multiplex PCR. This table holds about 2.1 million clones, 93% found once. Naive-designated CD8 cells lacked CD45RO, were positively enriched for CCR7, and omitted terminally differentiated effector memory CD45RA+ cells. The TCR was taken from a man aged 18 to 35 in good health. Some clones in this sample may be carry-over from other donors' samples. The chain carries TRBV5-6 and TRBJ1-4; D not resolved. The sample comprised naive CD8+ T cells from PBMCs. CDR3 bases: TGTGCCAGCAGCTTGGGTACGGGGTGGAATGAAAAACTGTTTTTT. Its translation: CASSLGTGWNEKLFF.